This entry features one T cell receptor beta chain sequence. This record belongs to a study of T cells in tumors after PD-1 blockade. Study-wide context: Daily vismodegib 150 mg continued in a subset of anti-PD-1-treated patients.

CDR1 is SGHNT, CDR2 YYREEE, per germline (reference sequence). Trimming left V 4 bases short and J 3 bases short, with 13 bases between. The CDR3 is 14 amino acids. Using immunoSEQ multiplex PCR, the repertoire was profiled, and TCRdb retains in-frame clones only, with some absent. The repertoire includes tens of thousands of clones, around 80% of them detected once, and around 9.3% sits in the top ten. The chain recombines TRBV5-4 with TRBJ2-5; D is possibly TRBD1 (6 bases). The receptor was isolated from a human donor with advanced basal cell or squamous cell carcinoma (not recorded which). The specimen was PBMCs, collected before anti-PD-1 therapy. The CDR3 nucleotides read TGTGCCAGCAGCCGGAGAGGGACAAAAGAGACCCAGTACTTC. This codes for CASSRRGTKETQYF.